This TCR beta chain stems from a study of T cell repertoires in cytomegalovirus infection. Germline CDR1 MGHDK, CDR2 SYGVNS. This CDR3 is built from 17 residues. V trimming: 4 bases; J trimming: 9 bases; junction bases outside the gene matches: 14. Using its own MiXCR run on the reads, TCRdb lists one record per CDR3 protein. The sample has more than 150,000 distinct CDR3 sequences; approximately 28% are singletons. This clonotype occurred a few times. This chain uses TRBV25-1 with TRBJ1-6, with 8 nucleotides matching TRBD1. The specimen sequenced was PBMCs. The clonotype originates from a human donor in good health (CMV status not recorded). Some clones in this sample may be carry-over from other donors' samples. The CDR3 DNA follows: TGTGCCAGCAGTGCTGGAACCGGGACAGGAGAATTTTCACCCCTCCACTTT. Translation: CASSAGTGTGEFSPLHF. Complete variable domain (other parts from reference TRBV25-1 and TRBJ1-6): EADIYQTPRYLVIGTGKKITLECSQTMGHDKMYWYQQDPGMELHLIHYSYGVNSTEKGDLSSESTVSRIRTEHFPLTLESARPSHTSQYLCASSAGTGTGEFSPLHFGNGTRLTVT.